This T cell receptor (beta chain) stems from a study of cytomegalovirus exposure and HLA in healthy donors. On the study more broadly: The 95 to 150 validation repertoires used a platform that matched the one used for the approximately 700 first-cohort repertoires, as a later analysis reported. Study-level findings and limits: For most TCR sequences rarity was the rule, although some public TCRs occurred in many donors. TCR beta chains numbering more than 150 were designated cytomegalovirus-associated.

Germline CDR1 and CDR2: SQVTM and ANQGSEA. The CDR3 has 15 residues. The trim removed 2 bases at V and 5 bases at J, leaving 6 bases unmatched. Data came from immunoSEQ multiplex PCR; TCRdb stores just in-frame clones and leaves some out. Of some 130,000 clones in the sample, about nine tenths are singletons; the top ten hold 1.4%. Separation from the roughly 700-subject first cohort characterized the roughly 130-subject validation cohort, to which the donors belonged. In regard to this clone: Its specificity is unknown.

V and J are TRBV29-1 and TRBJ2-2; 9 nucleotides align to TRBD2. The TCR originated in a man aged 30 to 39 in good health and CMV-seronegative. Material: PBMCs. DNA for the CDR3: TGCAGCGTTGAAATAGCGGGAGTTTTTACCGGGGAGCTGTTTTTT. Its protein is CSVEIAGVFTGELFF.